This T cell receptor beta chain was recovered during a study of OX40 agonist ivuxolimab in advanced cancers. Study background: Dose-escalation patients suffered from hepatocellular carcinoma, melanoma, renal cell or head and neck cancer. General study points: In the expanded peripheral T cells, antigen specificity was never determined. Relative to CD4+ cells, CD8+ T cells on average had more expanded clones. Clonal expansion by week 6 occurred in CD4+ and CD8+ blood T cells (at 0.1 to 3.0 mg/kg).

As concerns this clone: What it recognizes is unknown.

Clones were read by immunoSEQ multiplex PCR, and TCRdb kept only the in-frame ones, dropping some. The sample lists 90,000 or so clones, approximately 89% occurring once. Per the germline V gene, CDR1 is SEHNR and CDR2 is FQNEAQ (reference sequence). The junction had 8 bases not matched to a gene; V was cut back by 5 bases and J by 3 bases. This CDR3 has 16 amino acids. The source material was CD4+ or CD8+ T cells sorted from blood, sampled in a trial of the OX40 agonist ivuxolimab. The chain recombines TRBV7-9 with TRBJ2-5; 11 positions agree with TRBD2. The source of this sequence is an adult with an advanced solid tumor such as melanoma, head and neck, liver or kidney cancer. CDR3 sequence (DNA): TGTGCCAGCAGCCTAAAGGCGGGACTAGCGGAAGAGACCCAGTACTTC. The encoded protein is CASSLKAGLAEETQYF.